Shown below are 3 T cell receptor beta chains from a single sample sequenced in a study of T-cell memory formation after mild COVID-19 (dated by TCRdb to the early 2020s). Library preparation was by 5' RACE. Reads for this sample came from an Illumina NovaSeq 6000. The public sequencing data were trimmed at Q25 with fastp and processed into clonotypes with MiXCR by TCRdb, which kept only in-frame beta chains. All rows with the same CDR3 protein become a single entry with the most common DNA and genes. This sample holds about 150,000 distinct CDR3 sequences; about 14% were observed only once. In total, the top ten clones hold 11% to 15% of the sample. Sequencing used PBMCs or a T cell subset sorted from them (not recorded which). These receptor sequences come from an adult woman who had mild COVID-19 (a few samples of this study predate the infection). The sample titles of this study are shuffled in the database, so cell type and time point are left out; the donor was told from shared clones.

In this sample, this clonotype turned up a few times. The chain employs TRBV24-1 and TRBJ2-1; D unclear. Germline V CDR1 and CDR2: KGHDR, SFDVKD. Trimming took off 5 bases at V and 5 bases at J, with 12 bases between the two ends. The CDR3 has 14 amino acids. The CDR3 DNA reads TGTGCCACCAGTGTTACGACGCAAAACAATGAGCAGTTCTTC. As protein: CATSVTTQNNEQFF.

As DNA, the CDR3 is TGTGCCAGCAGCCCTAACCCGCCCGGCGCTGAGACCCAGTACTTC. It yields the protein CASSPNPPGAETQYF. The chain combines TRBV7-2 with TRBJ2-5; D is unclear. V shed 5 bases and J shed 5 bases, with 18 bases lying between them. This CDR3 is 15 amino acids long. The germline gives CDR1 SGHTA, CDR2 FQGNSA. The full variable domain, with the rest looked up from reference TRBV7-2 and TRBJ2-5, is GAGVSQSPSNKVTEKGKDVELRCDPISGHTALYWYRQSLGQGLEFLIYFQGNSAPDKSGLPSDRFSAERTGGSVSTLTIQRTQQEDSAVYLCASSPNPPGAETQYFGPGTRLLVL.

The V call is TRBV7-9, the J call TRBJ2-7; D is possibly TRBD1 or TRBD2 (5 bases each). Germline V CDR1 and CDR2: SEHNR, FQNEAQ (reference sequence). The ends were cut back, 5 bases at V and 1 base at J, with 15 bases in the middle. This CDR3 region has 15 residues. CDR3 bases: TGTGCCAGCAGCCGTCCCACGGGGCGATCCTACGAGCAGTACTTC. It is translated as CASSRPTGRSYEQYF.